A selection of T cell receptor beta chains follows, all from one sample in a study of T cells in Graves' hyperthyroidism and ophthalmopathy. TCRdb fed the multiplex PCR reads into MiXCR, producing one record per CDR3 protein. This sample has around 400,000 distinct CDR3 sequences, with approximately 14% found just once. The sequencing sample was made of blood. All receptors come from an older woman with Graves' ophthalmopathy. Each CDR3 is given with its conserved first and last residue. Each record gives: J gene, V gene, D gene, clone size, CDR3 DNA, CDR3 protein. D genes are given only for firm matches. Clone size, where shown, is once, few, many, or a class for clones that have expanded.

j_gene: TRBJ2-2
v_gene: TRBV27
d_gene: .
abundance: few
CDR3nt: TGTGCCAGCAGTCCCCAGCGTTTTGACACCGGGGAGCTGTTTTTT
CDR3aa: CASSPQRFDTGELFF

j_gene: TRBJ1-1
v_gene: TRBV28
d_gene: .
abundance: many
CDR3nt: TGTGCCAGCAGTTTTGGAGGTGCCAGGGGTTCTTCACGCACTGAAGCTTTCTTT
CDR3aa: CASSFGGARGSSRTEAFF

j_gene: TRBJ2-1
v_gene: TRBV6-1
d_gene: TRBD1
abundance: many
CDR3nt: TGTGCCAGCAGGAGGACAGGGGGCGATGAGCAGTTCTTC
CDR3aa: CASRRTGGDEQFF

j_gene: TRBJ2-3
v_gene: TRBV25-1
d_gene: .
abundance: .
CDR3nt: TGTGCCAGCAGTGATGGCAGGGGGGCAGATACGCAGTATTTT
CDR3aa: CASSDGRGADTQYF

j_gene: TRBJ2-1
v_gene: TRBV5-1
d_gene: .
abundance: .
CDR3nt: TGCGCCAGCAGCAGCCGTGGAGGCGCCACTGAGCAGTTCTTC
CDR3aa: CASSSRGGATEQFF

j_gene: TRBJ2-5
v_gene: TRBV20-1
d_gene: .
abundance: many
CDR3nt: TGCAGTGCTAGAGAAATCTTCCAAGAGACCCAGTACTTC
CDR3aa: CSAREIFQETQYF

j_gene: TRBJ1-2
v_gene: TRBV28
d_gene: .
abundance: many
CDR3nt: TGTGCCAGCAGTCCTTACAGGGCCCACTATGGCTACACCTTC
CDR3aa: CASSPYRAHYGYTF

j_gene: TRBJ2-3
v_gene: TRBV7-9
d_gene: TRBD1
abundance: many
CDR3nt: TGTGCCAGCAGCTTAGACCCAGGGGGCGGATCAGATACGCAGTATTTT
CDR3aa: CASSLDPGGGSDTQYF

j_gene: TRBJ2-1
v_gene: TRBV5-1
d_gene: TRBD2
abundance: .
CDR3nt: TGCGCCAGCAGCTTGGGGGGACTAGCGGGAGTCCGTGAGCAGTTCTTC
CDR3aa: CASSLGGLAGVREQFF

j_gene: TRBJ2-7
v_gene: TRBV20-1
d_gene: TRBD2
abundance: many
CDR3nt: TGCAGTGCTAGGGGGGGACTAGCGGGAGAACTCTACGAGCAGTACTTC
CDR3aa: CSARGGLAGELYEQYF